This TCR beta chain was captured in a study of breast tumors, draining lymph nodes, adjacent tissues. With 4 bases clipped from V and 8 bases from J, the junction kept 9 bases outside the gene matches. The CDR3 has 15 amino acids. Per germline, CDR1 SEHNR and CDR2 FQNEAQ (reference sequence). Regarding the study as a whole: Findings are consistent with lymph node origin and intratumoral expansion of most tumor T cells.

This clonotype has at least ten counts. Its antigen is still unknown. MiXCR, applied by TCRdb to the multiplex PCR reads, yields one record per CDR3 protein. In the table there are 6,500 to 7,500 distinct CDR3 sequences, about 40% of which are singletons. The sequenced sample consisted of tumor-adjacent breast tissue. The rearrangement joins TRBV7-9 to TRBJ2-2; 8 bases map to TRBD2. The sequence was obtained from a female donor with breast cancer. Some clones in this sample may be carry-over from other donors' samples. The CDR3 nucleotides are TGTGCCAGCAGCTCCTGGAGCGGGAGTAAGGGGGAGCTGTTTTTT. Its translation is CASSSWSGSKGELFF.